Included here is one T cell receptor (beta chain) sequence, with context. No antigen is known for it. Germline lookup yields CDR1 SEHNR and CDR2 FQNEAQ (reference sequence). There are 16 residues in the CDR3. Trimming stripped 0 bases from V and 2 bases from J, with 13 bases between. This sample was included in a study of cytomegalovirus exposure and HLA in healthy donors. For the study at large: Approximately 200 million T cells yielded 100 million or so unique TCR beta sequences in earlier analysis. Most donors, more than 80% of 398 genotyped, fell in the Caucasian-associated ancestry cluster. Regarding the study as a whole: Previous analysis showed most TCR beta V segments were productive about 90% or about 30% of the time.

The PCR used 60 Vbeta and 13 Jbeta primers. Libraries were prepared by immunoSEQ multiplex PCR; TCRdb keeps only in-frame clonotypes and omits some of them. The repertoire consists of roughly 280,000 clones, with 72% occurring once and the leading ten covering around 2%. This sequence originates from a female donor in good health and CMV-seronegative. Sequenced input: PBMCs. The V call is TRBV7-9, the J call TRBJ1-1, with D possibly being TRBD1 (6 bases). Here the CDR3 reads CASSLAARGPNTEAFF. CDR3 nucleotides: TGTGCCAGCAGCTTAGCCGCGCGGGGGCCCAACACTGAAGCTTTCTTT.